The 9 T cell receptor beta chains in this list originate from one sample, sequenced in a study of identical twins. TCRdb ran MiXCR on the 5' RACE reads and lists one entry per CDR3 protein. The table shows some 690,000 distinct CDR3 sequences, with 21% occurring only once. A further study also used this sample, focusing on T cells expressing NK-cell markers.

Specimen: PBMCs. These TCRs come from a woman between 18 and 29 years old in good health.

The chain links TRBV5-1 to TRBJ2-6; D ambiguous. Trimming took off 2 bases at V and 4 bases at J, with 7 bases between the two ends. The CDR3 runs to 14 residues. Germline V gene sequence: CDR1 SGHRS, CDR2 YFSETQ. The CDR3 sequence is CASSLSPGANVLTF. In DNA, the CDR3 is TGCGCCAGCAGCTTAAGCCCAGGGGCCAACGTCCTGACTTTC.

The chain links TRBV7-2 to TRBJ2-1; D is ambiguous. Germline V gene sequence: CDR1 SGHTA, CDR2 FQGNSA. Trimming pared 4 bases from V and 5 bases from J, leaving 9 bases between. The length of the CDR3 is 13 residues. CDR3 in DNA: TGTGCCAGCAGCTCCCAGGTAGACAATGAGCAGTTCTTC. As protein: CASSSQVDNEQFF.

This clonotype was seen repeatedly, ten times or more. The chain is built from TRBV29-1 and TRBJ1-2, with D uncertain. The CDR3 has 15 residues. The germline V gene has CDR1 SQVTM and CDR2 ANQGSEA. V dropped 2 bases and J dropped 4 bases, with 17 bases sitting between them. The CDR3 protein is CSVESFQDTSYGYTF. CDR3 bases: TGCAGCGTTGAATCATTCCAGGATACCTCCTATGGCTACACCTTC.

The chain links TRBV6-2 or TRBV6-3 to TRBJ2-5; the match to TRBD1 covers 9 bases. V trimming: 7 bases; J trimming: 7 bases; junction bases outside the gene matches: 4. The CDR3 is made up of 12 amino acids. Germline V gives CDR1 MNHEY, CDR2 SVGEGT. The CDR3 loop reads CASTGTGLTQYF. The DNA for the CDR3 is TGTGCCAGCACCGGGACAGGGCTGACCCAGTACTTC.

The chain employs TRBV20-1 and TRBJ1-2; weak D call: TRBD1 (6 bases). Germline V gives CDR1 DFQATT, CDR2 SNEGSKA (reference sequence). This CDR3 spans 13 amino acids. Trimming took 0 bases from V and 8 from J, leaving 13 bases between them. The CDR3 here is CSARETGLSGYTF. In DNA form, the CDR3 reads TGCAGTGCTAGAGAAACAGGGTTGTCGGGCTACACCTTC.

The J gene is TRBJ1-2, the V gene TRBV20-1; a weak D match, TRBD1 (5 bases). CDR3 length equals 14 residues. V lost 6 bases, J lost 0 bases, and 14 bases lay in between. Germline loops: CDR1 DFQATT, CDR2 SNEGSKA (reference sequence). This CDR3 reads CSAQGHSANYGYTF. The CDR3 DNA follows: TGCAGTGCCCAGGGTCACAGTGCTAACTATGGCTACACCTTC.

Regarding this clonotype: At one of its ends the junction is not consistent with the germline gene, which may arise from a read error. The rearrangement joins TRBV7-2 to TRBJ2-1, with D tentatively TRBD1 or TRBD2 (5 bases each). The CDR3 loop spans 15 amino acids. CDR1 and CDR2 from the germline V gene are SGHTA and FQGNSA. The CDR3 region is CARSLRGGFYNEQFF. CDR3 coding DNA: TGTGCCCGCAGCTTACGGGGCGGGTTTTACAATGAGCAGTTCTTC.

This chain uses TRBV29-1 with TRBJ2-1; 8 bases map to TRBD2. The germline V gene encodes CDR1 SQVTM and CDR2 ANQGSEA. The CDR3 consists of 13 residues. J was trimmed by 9 bases and V by 6 bases; bases with no gene match: 10. The CDR3 bases are TGCAGCGTGGAAAACCGACTAGCGCGTGAGCAGTTCTTC. Its translation: CSVENRLAREQFF.

This clonotype was seen only a few times. The chain couples TRBV15 to TRBJ1-2; D is ambiguous. The CDR3 runs to 15 residues. In germline, CDR1 is LNHNV, CDR2 YYDKDF (reference sequence). V dropped 0 bases and J dropped 5 bases, with 13 bases sitting between them. The CDR3 reads CATSREGGQTYGYTF. Written as DNA, the CDR3 is TGTGCCACCAGCAGAGAGGGAGGCCAGACATATGGCTACACCTTC.